Listed here is a single TCR beta chain. The antigen remains unidentified. These data come from a study of CXCR3-negative and CXCR3-positive naive CD8 T cells. Findings of the study overall: High diversity, comparable across both naive subsets, contrasted with much lower diversity in memory CD8+ cells.

The CDR3 has 14 amino acids. Germline V gene data show CDR1 as MRHNA and CDR2 as SNTAGT. Triplicate sorts, 250,000 to 350,000 cells apiece, were made for each CD8+ T cell subset. CD45RO-CCR7+CD27+CD95- was the phenotype of naive CD8+ T cells. The method, 5' RACE with UMI labels, was used to prepare the TRB cDNA libraries. TCRdb re-called the 5' RACE reads and gives one entry per CDR3 protein, without DNA. The sample data list 45,000 or so distinct CDR3 sequences. The V call is TRBV6-4, the J call TRBJ2-1; the TCRdb call, TRBD1, lacks DNA for checking. This receptor was identified in a human donor in good health. Some clones in this sample may be carry-over from other donors' samples. Sequences were obtained from naive CXCR3- CD8+ T cells from blood. Subset meaning: CD45RO-CCR7+CD27+CD95- naive CD8+ T cells lacking CXCR3 (TNR3-). The CDR3 region is CASSVTGSSDEQFF.